This entry lists 23 T cell receptor beta chains sequenced from one sample in a study of shared clonotypes between healthy human individuals. Clones were read by immunoSEQ multiplex PCR, and TCRdb kept only the in-frame ones, dropping some. The sample contains about 640,000 clones, around 72% of which appear only once. The sample consisted of memory CD4+ T cells sorted from blood. The subset: CD45RA-negative fraction. These TCRs come from a woman in her twenties or thirties in good health.

The chain recombines TRBV6-6 with TRBJ2-2, with 9 bases lining up with TRBD1. The CDR3 consists of 15 residues. V shed 2 bases, J shed 8 bases, and the junction held 6 bases outside the gene matches. Germline loops: CDR1 MNHNY, CDR2 SVGAGI (reference sequence). The CDR3 protein is CASSYGGTGKGELFF. CDR3 nucleotides: TGTGCCAGCAGTTACGGCGGGACAGGGAAAGGGGAGCTGTTTTTT.

This clone showed up just a few times. The V call is TRBV6-4, the J call TRBJ1-1; D may be TRBD1 (5 bases). CDR1 is MRHNA, CDR2 SNTAGT, per germline. V was pared by 4 bases and J by 0 bases, with 12 bases between. CDR3 size: 15 residues. This CDR3 reads CASSATPGLNTEAFF. Written as DNA, the CDR3 is TGTGCCAGCAGTGCTACACCGGGACTGAACACTGAAGCTTTCTTT.

There are a few counts of this clone. V usage is TRBV5-4 and J usage is TRBJ1-1, with D possibly TRBD1 on 5 matching bases. V was clipped by 1 base and J by 3 bases, with 19 bases between them. Germline-derived CDR1 and CDR2 are SGHNT and YYREEE (reference sequence). The CDR3 totals 17 residues. CDR3 residues: CASSLPTTPGGDTEAFF. The CDR3 DNA follows: TGTGCCAGCAGCTTGCCGACTACCCCGGGGGGGGACACTGAAGCTTTCTTT.

This clone appeared a few times. V usage is TRBV5-1 and J usage is TRBJ2-2; the D is unclear. V was pared by 2 bases and J by 3 bases, with 11 bases between. The length of the CDR3 is 15 residues. Per germline, CDR1 SGHRS and CDR2 YFSETQ. CDR3 region: CASSLGRPDTGELFF. In nucleotides, the CDR3 is TGCGCCAGCAGCTTAGGCCGGCCGGACACCGGGGAGCTGTTTTTT.

V gene TRBV18 combines with J gene TRBJ2-2; no clear D gene. The CDR3 loop spans 14 amino acids. The V and J ends lost 5 bases and 3 bases respectively, with 10 bases between them. Looked up from germline, CDR1 is KGHSH and CDR2 is LQKENI. The DNA of the CDR3 is TGTGCCAGCTCAGACCGCAGTTACACCGGGGAGCTGTTTTTT. Amino acid sequence: CASSDRSYTGELFF.

This clone was seen once. V is TRBV18 and J is TRBJ1-5, with D perhaps TRBD1 (5 bases). The CDR3 length is 17 residues. In germline, CDR1 is KGHSH, CDR2 LQKENI. V was trimmed by 4 bases and J by 4 bases, leaving 20 bases between them. This chain's CDR3 is CASSRGGGEGGNQPQHF. CDR3 DNA: TGTGCCAGCTCACGCGGGGGAGGGGAAGGCGGTAATCAGCCCCAGCATTTT.

CDR3 nucleotide sequence: TGTGCCAGCAGCTTAGCGGGGACAGGGGGTGATGAAAAACTGTTTTTT. Protein: CASSLAGTGGDEKLFF. The genes are TRBV7-2 and TRBJ1-4; 11 nucleotides match TRBD1. This CDR3 region has 16 residues. Germline V gene data show CDR1 as SGHTA and CDR2 as FQGNSA. The V segment lost 0 bases and the J segment 6 bases; nucleotides outside the gene matches: 3.

Note on this clone: Other DNA sequences in this sample translate to the same CDR3. The V call is TRBV2, the J call TRBJ2-2, with 9 positions matching TRBD1. Germline V gene sequence: CDR1 SNHLY, CDR2 FYNNEI. After removal of 6 bases from V and 5 bases from J, the junction contained 1 base not matched to a gene. The CDR3 consists of 13 residues. CDR3 sequence: CASRGQGTGELFF. CDR3 DNA sequence: TGTGCCAGCAGAGGACAGGGGACCGGGGAGCTGTTTTTT.

This clone was counted at least ten times. This rearrangement joins TRBV7-2 to TRBJ2-3; D is unclear. With 5 bases removed from V and 4 bases from J, the gap between germline ends came to 13 bases. The CDR3 is 14 amino acids. Germline CDR1 reads SGHTA; CDR2 reads FQGNSA. The CDR3 DNA reads as TGTGCCAGCAGCCCTAGTTATTTGGCAGATACGCAGTATTTT. Its translation: CASSPSYLADTQYF.

The chain is built from TRBV6-4 and TRBJ2-4; 15 nucleotides align to TRBD2. Germline V gene data show CDR1 as MRHNA and CDR2 as SNTAGT. Trimming removed 5 bases from V and 0 bases from J; junction bases left unmatched: 8. The CDR3 is made up of 19 amino acids. CDR3 residues: CASSKTGTSGRLAKNIQYF. CDR3 DNA sequence: TGTGCCAGCAGTAAAACCGGGACTAGCGGGAGGCTAGCCAAAAACATTCAGTACTTC.

This clone appeared a few times. The chain is built from TRBV27 and TRBJ2-3; the D call may be TRBD1 or TRBD2 (6 bases each). With 2 bases removed from V and 2 bases from J, the gap between germline ends came to 20 bases. Germline CDR1 and CDR2: MNHEY and SMNVEV (reference sequence). The length of the CDR3 is 18 residues. CDR3 protein: CASSLKIRGGPFTDTQYF. The CDR3 nucleotides read TGTGCCAGCAGTTTAAAGATTCGAGGGGGGCCCTTCACAGATACGCAGTATTTT.

The chain links TRBV7-6 to TRBJ2-5; either TRBD1 or TRBD2 may supply D (6 bases each). The ends were cut back, 3 bases at V and 4 bases at J, with 12 bases in the middle. Germline CDR1 SGHVS, CDR2 FNYEAQ. The CDR3 is made up of 14 amino acids. CDR3 region: CASSFIQGGETQYF. The CDR3 DNA sequence: TGTGCCAGCAGCTTCATACAGGGAGGAGAGACCCAGTACTTC.

The chain combines TRBV11-3 with TRBJ2-3, with D perhaps matching TRBD2 (5 bases). Trimming cost V 1 base and J 2 bases, with 10 bases left between them. Germline V gives CDR1 SGHNT, CDR2 YENEEA. The CDR3 extends over 15 amino acids. CDR3 in DNA: TGTGCCAGCAGCTTAGGTGAGGGAAACACAGATACGCAGTATTTT. Translated: CASSLGEGNTDTQYF.

The sample holds a few counts of this clone. J is TRBJ1-4 and V is TRBV28; D might be TRBD1 (5 bases). The V end lost 6 bases, the J end lost 5 bases, and 13 bases lay between the germline ends. Germline CDR1 is MDHEN and CDR2 is SYDVKM. The CDR3 totals 14 residues. The CDR3 DNA reads as TGTGCCAGCAGGCCGGGACGCCCAAATGAAAAACTGTTTTTT. Its translation: CASRPGRPNEKLFF.

This chain uses TRBV28 with TRBJ2-7; TRBD1 agrees at 10 bases. With 6 bases clipped from V and 2 bases from J, the junction kept 4 bases outside the gene matches. This CDR3 spans 14 amino acids. The V gene's germline CDR1 is MDHEN and CDR2 SYDVKM. The CDR3 sequence is CASRGGTGAYEQYF. CDR3 in DNA: TGTGCCAGCAGGGGGGGGACAGGGGCCTACGAGCAGTACTTC.

This clone was found many times. V and J are TRBV27 and TRBJ2-3; D is undetermined. Between the trimmed V and J ends, which lost 5 bases and 6 bases, there was a span of 15 bases. This CDR3 region has 14 residues. Per the germline V gene, CDR1 is MNHEY and CDR2 is SMNVEV (reference sequence). CDR3 loop: CASSTRLGLDTQYF. In nucleotides, the CDR3 is TGTGCCAGCAGTACCCGGCTGGGTCTGGATACGCAGTATTTT.

Comments on this clone: The sample holds other DNA sequences that translate to the same CDR3. This sequence joins TRBV5-1 and TRBJ2-6; unclear D gene. The CDR3 has 14 amino acids. Germline CDR1 and CDR2: SGHRS and YFSETQ. V lost 3 bases and J 1 base, leaving 5 bases between the germline ends. The CDR3 sequence is CASSSGSGANVLTF. In DNA, the CDR3 is TGCGCCAGCAGCTCCGGATCTGGGGCCAACGTCCTGACTTTC.

The sample holds a few counts of this clone. This chain links TRBV5-8 with TRBJ2-2; D is perhaps TRBD2 (6 bases). Germline V CDR1 and CDR2: SGHTS, YDEGEE. V was pared by 2 bases and J by 4 bases, with 12 bases between. The CDR3 is 15 residues long. The CDR3 sequence is CASSLPRGSTGELFF. The CDR3 nucleotides read TGTGCCAGCAGCTTACCACGGGGGAGCACCGGGGAGCTGTTTTTT.

The CDR3 loop is CASSFSGSLHTEAFF. The DNA of the CDR3 is TGTGCCAGCAGTTTTTCCGGGTCACTCCACACTGAAGCTTTCTTT. The V gene is TRBV27, the J gene TRBJ1-1; D is unresolved. The germline V gene encodes CDR1 MNHEY and CDR2 SMNVEV (reference sequence). V lost 3 bases, J lost 3 bases, and 14 bases lay in between. The CDR3 runs 15 residues.

This clone occurred a few times. The gene calls are TRBV27 and TRBJ2-2, with 8 bases aligning to TRBD2. The CDR3 spans 15 residues. With 2 bases clipped from V and 6 bases from J, the junction kept 5 bases outside the gene matches. Per germline, CDR1 MNHEY and CDR2 SMNVEV (reference sequence). The CDR3, as DNA: TGTGCCAGCAGTTTACGGGGCGGGGGGTCCGGGGAGCTGTTTTTT. Amino acids: CASSLRGGGSGELFF.

J is TRBJ2-5 and V is TRBV10-2, with TRBD2 matching 11 bases. V was clipped by 6 bases and J by 2 bases; unmatched bases: 8. CDR3 length: 16 residues. Per germline, CDR1 WSHSY and CDR2 SAAADI. CDR3 in amino acids: CASRDIAGGRQETQYF. The CDR3 DNA sequence: TGCGCCAGCAGAGACATAGCGGGAGGGAGACAAGAGACCCAGTACTTC.

Comment on this clone: The same CDR3 also results from other DNA sequences found in this sample. CDR3 in DNA: TGTGCCAGCAGCAGGGACGGGAACACCGGGGAGCTGTTTTTT. It is translated as CASSRDGNTGELFF. This chain connects TRBV7-7 to TRBJ2-2; D may correspond to TRBD1 or TRBD2 (5 bases each). V was shortened by 5 bases and J by 1 base, with 8 bases between the two germline ends. Germline V CDR1 and CDR2: SSHAT, FNYEAQ (reference sequence). The CDR3 loop spans 14 amino acids.

The chain couples TRBV10-3 to TRBJ1-1; D not resolved. V was clipped by 3 bases and J by 10 bases, with 9 bases between them. Looked up from germline, CDR1 is ENHRY and CDR2 is SYGVKD. This CDR3 region has 11 residues. The CDR3 nucleotides are TGTGCCATCAGTGATGGGCCGCGAGCTTTCTTT. Translated, it gives CAISDGPRAFF.